This T cell receptor beta chain was identified during a study of blood T cell repertoires in COVID-19. TCRdb keeps only in-frame clones here, not all; method: immunoSEQ multiplex PCR. Of 200,000 to 250,000 clones in the sample, roughly 90% were seen once. The specimen sequenced was PBMCs or T cells enriched from blood (not recorded which). This clonotype was obtained from a woman in her 40s with acute COVID-19.

The CDR3: CASSQDRGSEKLFF. The CDR3 nucleotides are TGTGCCAGCAGCCAAGACAGGGGAAGCGAAAAACTGTTTTTT. This chain connects TRBV5-5 to TRBJ1-4; TRBD1 agrees at 8 bases. This CDR3 has 14 amino acids. The J segment lost 8 bases and the V segment lost 4 bases, leaving 7 bases of the junction unmatched. Germline CDR1 and CDR2: SGHKS and YYEKEE (reference sequence).